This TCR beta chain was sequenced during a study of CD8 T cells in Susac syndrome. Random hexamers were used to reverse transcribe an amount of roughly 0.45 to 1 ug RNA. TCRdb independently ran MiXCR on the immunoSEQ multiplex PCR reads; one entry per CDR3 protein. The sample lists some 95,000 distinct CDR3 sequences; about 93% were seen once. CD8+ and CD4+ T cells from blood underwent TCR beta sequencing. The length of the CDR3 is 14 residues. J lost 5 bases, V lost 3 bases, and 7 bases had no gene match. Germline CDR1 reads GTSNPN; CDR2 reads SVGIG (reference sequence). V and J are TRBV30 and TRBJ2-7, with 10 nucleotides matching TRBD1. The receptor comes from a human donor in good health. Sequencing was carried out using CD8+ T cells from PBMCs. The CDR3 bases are TGTGCCTGGAGCCTCGGGGGACAGGGGAACGAGCAGTACTTC. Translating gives CAWSLGGQGNEQYF. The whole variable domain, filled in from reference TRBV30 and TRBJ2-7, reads SQTIHQWPATLVQPVGSPLSLECTVEGTSNPNLYWYRQAAGRGLQLLFYSVGIGQISSEVPQNLSASRPQDRQFILSSKKLLLSDSGFYLCAWSLGGQGNEQYFGPGTRLTVT.